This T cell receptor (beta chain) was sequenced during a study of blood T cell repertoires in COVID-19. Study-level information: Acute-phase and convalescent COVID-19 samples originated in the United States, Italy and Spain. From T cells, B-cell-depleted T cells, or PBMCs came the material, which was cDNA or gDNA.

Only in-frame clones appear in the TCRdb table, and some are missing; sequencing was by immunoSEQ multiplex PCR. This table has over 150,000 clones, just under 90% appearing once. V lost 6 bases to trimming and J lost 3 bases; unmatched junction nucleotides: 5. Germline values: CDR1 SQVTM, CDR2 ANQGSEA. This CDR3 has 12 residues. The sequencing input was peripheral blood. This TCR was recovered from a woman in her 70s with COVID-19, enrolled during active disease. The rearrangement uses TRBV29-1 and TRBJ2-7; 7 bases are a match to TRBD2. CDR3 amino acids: CSVGEGNYEQYF. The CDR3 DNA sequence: TGCAGCGTGGGGGAGGGGAACTACGAGCAGTACTTC.